The 25 T cell receptor beta chains presented below share a single source sample, sequenced in a study of T cell responses to AZD1222 COVID-19 vaccine. Sequenced by immunoSEQ multiplex PCR; TCRdb stores in-frame clones only, minus some. The sample has 110,000 to 150,000 clones; 85% to 95% are singletons. The material was peripheral blood, obtained on day 0 of AZD1222 vaccination. These receptors were collected from an adult in good health.

V is TRBV9 and J is TRBJ2-1; the match to TRBD1 covers 9 bases. J gave up 10 bases and V 0 bases, and 5 bases lay outside the gene matches. This CDR3 comprises 14 residues. Germline V gene lookup returns CDR1 SGDLS and CDR2 YYNGEE. The CDR3 spells CASSVVPDRGEQFF. The CDR3, as DNA: TGTGCCAGCAGCGTAGTCCCGGACAGGGGAGAGCAGTTCTTC.

The chain has TRBV29-1 and TRBJ1-1; 7 bases are shared with TRBD1. The CDR3 has 13 residues. Germline CDR1 SQVTM, CDR2 ANQGSEA. J lost 5 bases, V lost 7 bases, and 10 bases had no gene match. CDR3 coding DNA: TGCAGCGCACAGACAGGGAGCGGGACTGAAGCTTTCTTT. Translation: CSAQTGSGTEAFF.

The chain has TRBV5-4 and TRBJ2-7, with 10 positions matching TRBD2. With 4 bases clipped from V and 3 bases from J, the junction kept 16 bases outside the gene matches. The germline CDR1 and CDR2 sequences are SGHNT and YYREEE (reference sequence). The CDR3 spans 18 residues. The CDR3 here is CASSPGTSEKSGSYEQYF. For the CDR3, the DNA is TGTGCCAGCAGCCCAGGGACTAGCGAGAAATCAGGGAGCTACGAGCAGTACTTC.

The V call is TRBV4-1, the J call TRBJ1-1; no reliable D call. This CDR3 spans 14 amino acids. CDR1 and CDR2 (germline): MGHRA, YSYEKL. V gave up 3 bases and J gave up 1 base, with 9 bases separating them. The chain's CDR3 is CASSQVRQNTEAFF. The CDR3 nucleotides are TGCGCCAGCAGCCAGGTTCGACAGAACACTGAAGCTTTCTTT.

The CDR3 spells CASSHSPTSSYEQYF. The CDR3, as DNA: TGTGCCAGCAGCCATTCCCCGACAAGCTCCTACGAGCAGTACTTC. V usage is TRBV3-1 (or the pseudogene TRBV3-2) and J usage is TRBJ2-7; no definite D call. The CDR3 runs 15 residues. V lost 3 bases to trimming and J lost 0 bases, with 12 bases between them. CDR1 and CDR2 (germline): LGHDT, YNNKEL (reference sequence).

This CDR3 is CASIPDIPNTGELFF. DNA for the CDR3: TGCGCCAGCATCCCTGACATCCCGAACACCGGGGAGCTGTTTTTT. The chain recombines TRBV5-1 with TRBJ2-2; D is unresolved. Looked up from germline, CDR1 is SGHRS and CDR2 is YFSETQ. V lost 6 bases and J 0 bases, leaving 12 bases between the germline ends. This CDR3 has 15 amino acids.

This clone came up a few times. This sequence joins TRBV4-1 and TRBJ2-1, with a weak D call TRBD1 (6 bases). Germline values: CDR1 MGHRA, CDR2 YSYEKL. This CDR3 is built from 16 residues. Deletions cut 1 base from V and 4 bases from J, with 14 bases between. The DNA for the CDR3 is TGCGCCAGCAGCCAAGCGGTAGGGGGAATGTACAATGAGCAGTTCTTC. Encoded protein: CASSQAVGGMYNEQFF.

V and J are TRBV10-3 and TRBJ1-4; TRBD1 matches 8 bases. V lost 2 bases and J lost 3; bases outside the gene matches: 2. Germline CDR1 reads ENHRY; CDR2 reads SYGVKD. The CDR3 loop spans 15 amino acids. The chain's CDR3 is CAISETGGSNEKLFF. The CDR3 DNA reads as TGTGCCATCAGTGAGACAGGGGGTTCTAATGAAAAACTGTTTTTT.

The chain employs TRBV19 and TRBJ1-2, with D unresolved. With 1 base removed from V and 2 bases from J, the gap between germline ends came to 11 bases. This CDR3 has 15 amino acids. Germline-derived CDR1 and CDR2 are LNHDA and SQIVND (reference sequence). CDR3 DNA: TGTGCCAGTAGTATAGGCGGAGGGAGAAACTATGGCTACACCTTC. Amino acids: CASSIGGGRNYGYTF.

The V and J genes are TRBV5-1 and TRBJ2-1; 7 nucleotides agree with TRBD1. This CDR3 has 14 residues. The trim removed 2 bases at V and 4 bases at J, leaving 3 bases unmatched. Germline loops: CDR1 SGHRS, CDR2 YFSETQ. In DNA, the CDR3 is TGCGCCAGCAGCTTAGGACAGGAATACAATGAGCAGTTCTTC. Protein: CASSLGQEYNEQFF. Complete variable domain (other parts from reference TRBV5-1 and TRBJ2-1): KAGVTQTPRYLIKTRGQQVTLSCSPISGHRSVSWYQQTPGQGLQFLFEYFSETQRNKGNFPGRFSGRQFSNSRSEMNVSTLELGDSALYLCASSLGQEYNEQFFGPGTRLTVL.

This chain joins TRBV2 and TRBJ2-3, with D uncertain. Trimming pared 4 bases from V and 2 bases from J, leaving 7 bases between. This CDR3 has 13 residues. Germline V gene sequence: CDR1 SNHLY, CDR2 FYNNEI. DNA of the CDR3: TGTGCCAGCAGTGCCCGATTCACAGATACGCAGTATTTT. As protein: CASSARFTDTQYF.

The chain has TRBV5-1 and TRBJ1-6, with 7 bases fitting TRBD1. The trim removed 4 bases at V and 6 bases at J, leaving 7 bases unmatched. CDR3 length: 15 residues. Germline V gene lookup returns CDR1 SGHRS and CDR2 YFSETQ. As DNA, the CDR3 is TGCGCCAGCAGCGTCTCCGGGACAGTTAATTCACCCCTCCACTTT. Encoded protein: CASSVSGTVNSPLHF.

The chain has TRBV27 and TRBJ2-3; 7 nucleotides agree with TRBD2. Germline CDR1 and CDR2: MNHEY and SMNVEV (reference sequence). The CDR3 sequence is 16 residues long. J gave up 2 bases and V 5 bases, and 10 bases lay outside the gene matches. CDR3 DNA: TGTGCCAGCAGTCCGACCCGGCGGGGGTTCACAGATACGCAGTATTTT. Residues: CASSPTRRGFTDTQYF.

The chain joins TRBV6-6 to TRBJ2-7, with TRBD2 matching over 9 bases. CDR3 size: 16 residues. From germline, CDR1 is MNHNY and CDR2 SVGAGI (reference sequence). V lost 7 bases, J lost 3 bases, and 13 bases stayed unmatched. The chain's CDR3 is CASTYTSEREDYEQYF. The CDR3 DNA sequence: TGTGCCAGCACATACACGAGCGAGCGGGAGGACTACGAGCAGTACTTC.

This chain joins TRBV6-5 and TRBJ2-1, with 8 nucleotides matching TRBD1. CDR1 MNHEY and CDR2 SVGAGI come from the germline V gene. Trimming took 6 bases from V and 7 from J; bases not matched to a gene: 11. This CDR3 is built from 15 residues. Here the CDR3 reads CASRQTGVEVNEQFF. Written as DNA, the CDR3 is TGTGCCAGCAGACAGACAGGGGTTGAAGTGAATGAGCAGTTCTTC.

This clone occurred once. The chain combines TRBV5-1 with TRBJ2-1; D perhaps matches TRBD1 (7 bases). The germline CDR1 and CDR2 sequences are SGHRS and YFSETQ. V was cut by 0 bases and J by 6 bases, with 13 bases left in between. CDR3 length: 15 amino acids. This CDR3 reads CASSLGAGGSNEQFF. The DNA for the CDR3 is TGCGCCAGCAGCTTGGGGGCAGGGGGGTCCAATGAGCAGTTCTTC. The entire variable domain, with the rest obtained from reference TRBV5-1 and TRBJ2-1, is as follows: KAGVTQTPRYLIKTRGQQVTLSCSPISGHRSVSWYQQTPGQGLQFLFEYFSETQRNKGNFPGRFSGRQFSNSRSEMNVSTLELGDSALYLCASSLGAGGSNEQFFGPGTRLTVL.

This clone was picked up one time. The chain has TRBV18 and TRBJ1-2, with 9 bases aligning to TRBD1. The CDR3 contains 15 residues. The trim removed 3 bases at V and 6 bases at J, leaving 8 bases unmatched. CDR1 and CDR2 (germline): KGHSH, LQKENI. The chain's CDR3 is CASSPLSGTGHGYTF. The CDR3 nucleotides read TGTGCCAGCTCACCCTTATCCGGGACAGGGCATGGCTACACCTTC.

The chain employs TRBV7-2 and TRBJ1-2; D is undetermined. V shed 2 bases and J shed 4 bases, with 11 bases lying between them. The CDR3 length is 14 residues. Germline V gene sequence: CDR1 SGHTA, CDR2 FQGNSA. For the CDR3, the DNA is TGTGCCAGCAGCTTAATTTGGCAGCTCTATGGCTACACCTTC. This codes for CASSLIWQLYGYTF.

V gene TRBV18 combines with J gene TRBJ2-7, with D unclear. The CDR3 length is 14 residues. Per the germline V gene, CDR1 is KGHSH and CDR2 is LQKENI. V lost 0 bases and J 2 bases, leaving 8 bases between the germline ends. CDR3 sequence (DNA): TGTGCCAGCTCACCACCGGAAGCAGCCTACGAGCAGTACTTC. Translation: CASSPPEAAYEQYF.

V usage is TRBV9 and J usage is TRBJ2-7; TRBD2 might be the D (6 bases). V dropped 0 bases and J dropped 5 bases, with 9 bases sitting between them. The CDR3 covers 13 residues. Germline assignment: CDR1 SGDLS and CDR2 YYNGEE. In DNA, the CDR3 is TGTGCCAGCAGCGTAGCTGGGGGGAACGAGCAGTACTTC. This encodes CASSVAGGNEQYF.

The J gene is TRBJ1-2, the V gene TRBV21-1; TRBD1, the table's D call, lacks a check against the DNA. TRBV21-1 is annotated as a pseudogene. The CDR3 length is 16 residues. The chain's CDR3 is CASSKTGTGRCAGYTF. CDR3 sequence (DNA): TGTGCCAGCAGCAAGACCGGCACAGGGCGATGTGCTGGCTACACCTTC.

The genes are TRBV6-1 and TRBJ2-3; the match to TRBD2 covers 7 bases. This CDR3 contains 16 residues. Germline CDR1 MNHNS, CDR2 SASEGT. The J segment lost 5 bases and the V segment lost 3 bases, leaving 11 bases of the junction unmatched. CDR3 amino acids: CASSEEFGGGEDTQYF. CDR3 DNA sequence: TGTGCCAGCAGTGAGGAATTCGGCGGGGGAGAAGATACGCAGTATTTT.

This chain joins TRBV3-1 (or the pseudogene TRBV3-2) and TRBJ1-5; TRBD1 aligns across 8 bases. After removal of 1 base from V and 4 bases from J, the junction contained 6 bases not matched to a gene. This CDR3 is 16 amino acids long. The germline V gene encodes CDR1 LGHDT and CDR2 YNNKEL (reference sequence). The CDR3 loop is CASSQGWTGKNQPQHF. CDR3 nucleotide sequence: TGTGCCAGCAGCCAAGGGTGGACAGGGAAGAATCAGCCCCAGCATTTT.

The rearrangement links TRBV5-1 to TRBJ1-6; TRBD1 matches 7 bases. Germline trimming cut 4 bases from V and 10 bases from J; bases unmatched to any gene: 14. The CDR3 has 16 amino acids. Germline V gene sequence: CDR1 SGHRS, CDR2 YFSETQ. The CDR3, as DNA: TGCGCCAGCAGCCTCGTTTCGACAGGGATGGGATCACCCCTCCACTTT. Translated: CASSLVSTGMGSPLHF.

J is TRBJ1-5 and V is TRBV19, with 7 bases that match TRBD1. The CDR3 spans 14 residues. The ends lost 6 bases at V and 6 bases at J; junction bases unmatched: 8. Germline assignment: CDR1 LNHDA and CDR2 SQIVND (reference sequence). CDR3 DNA sequence: TGTGCCAGTAGCGGCCGGGACAGTAGTCAGCCCCAGCATTTT. Translating it yields CASSGRDSSQPQHF. Using reference TRBV19 and TRBJ1-5 for the parts outside the CDR3, the full variable domain is DGGITQSPKYLFRKEGQNVTLSCEQNLNHDAMYWYRQDPGQGLRLIYYSQIVNDFQKGDIAEGYSVSREKKESFPLTVTSAQKNPTAFYLCASSGRDSSQPQHFGDGTRLSIL.